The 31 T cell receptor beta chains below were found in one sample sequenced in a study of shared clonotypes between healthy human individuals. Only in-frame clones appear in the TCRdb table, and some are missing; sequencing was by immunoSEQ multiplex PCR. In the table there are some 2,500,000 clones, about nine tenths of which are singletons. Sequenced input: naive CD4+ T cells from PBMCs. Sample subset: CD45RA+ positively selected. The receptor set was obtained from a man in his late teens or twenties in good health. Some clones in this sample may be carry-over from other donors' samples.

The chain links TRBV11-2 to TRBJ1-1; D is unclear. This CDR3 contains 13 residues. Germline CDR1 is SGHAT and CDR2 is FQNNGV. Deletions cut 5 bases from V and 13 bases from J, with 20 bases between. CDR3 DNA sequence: TGTGCCAGCAGCCAATCGGTGGGTGCCAAGGGTTTCTTT. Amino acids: CASSQSVGAKGFF.

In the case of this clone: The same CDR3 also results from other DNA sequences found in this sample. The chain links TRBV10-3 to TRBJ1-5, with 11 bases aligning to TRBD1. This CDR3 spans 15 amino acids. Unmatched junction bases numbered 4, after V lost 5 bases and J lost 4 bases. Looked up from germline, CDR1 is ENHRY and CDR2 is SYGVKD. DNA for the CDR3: TGTGCCATCAGTCCGGGACAGGGGGGAAATCAGCCCCAGCATTTT. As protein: CAISPGQGGNQPQHF.

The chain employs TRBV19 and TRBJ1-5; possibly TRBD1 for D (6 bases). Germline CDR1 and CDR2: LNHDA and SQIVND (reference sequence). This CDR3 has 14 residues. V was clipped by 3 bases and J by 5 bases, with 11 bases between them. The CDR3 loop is CASSIAGVDQPQHF. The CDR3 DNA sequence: TGTGCCAGTAGTATCGCAGGGGTCGATCAGCCCCAGCATTTT.

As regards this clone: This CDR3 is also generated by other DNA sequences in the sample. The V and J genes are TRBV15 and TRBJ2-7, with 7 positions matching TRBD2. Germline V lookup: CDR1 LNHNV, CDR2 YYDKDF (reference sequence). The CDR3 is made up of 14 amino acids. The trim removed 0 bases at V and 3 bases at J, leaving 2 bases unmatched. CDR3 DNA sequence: TGTGCCACCAGCAGAGATGGCGGGAGCTACGAGCAGTACTTC. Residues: CATSRDGGSYEQYF.

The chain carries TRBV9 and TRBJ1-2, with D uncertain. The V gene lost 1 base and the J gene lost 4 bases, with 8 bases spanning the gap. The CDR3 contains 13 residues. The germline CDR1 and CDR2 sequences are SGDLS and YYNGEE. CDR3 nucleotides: TGTGCCAGCAGCGTATTCGGAGGCTATGGCTACACCTTC. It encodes CASSVFGGYGYTF. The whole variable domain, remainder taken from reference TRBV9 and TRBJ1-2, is DSGVTQTPKHLITATGQRVTLRCSPRSGDLSVYWYQQSLDQGLQFLIQYYNGEERAKGNILERFSAQQFPDLHSELNLSSLELGDSALYFCASSVFGGYGYTFGSGTRLTVV.

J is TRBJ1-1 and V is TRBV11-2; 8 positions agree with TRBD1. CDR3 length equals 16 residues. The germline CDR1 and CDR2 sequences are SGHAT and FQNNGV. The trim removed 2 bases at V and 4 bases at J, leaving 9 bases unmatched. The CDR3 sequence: CASSLSPTGGFTEAFF. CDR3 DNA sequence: TGTGCCAGCAGCTTATCACCTACAGGGGGATTCACTGAAGCTTTCTTT.

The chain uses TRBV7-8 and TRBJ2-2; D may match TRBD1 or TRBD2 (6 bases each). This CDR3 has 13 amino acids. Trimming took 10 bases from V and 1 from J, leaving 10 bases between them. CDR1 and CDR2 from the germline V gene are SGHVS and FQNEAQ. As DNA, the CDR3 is TGTGCCACCAGGGGAGGGAACACCGGGGAGCTGTTTTTT. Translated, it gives CATRGGNTGELFF.

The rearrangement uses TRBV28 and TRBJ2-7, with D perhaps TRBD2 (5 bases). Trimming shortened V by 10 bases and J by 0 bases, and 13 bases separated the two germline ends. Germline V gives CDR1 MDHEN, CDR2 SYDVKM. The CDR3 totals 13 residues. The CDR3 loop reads CATRTQSSYEQYF. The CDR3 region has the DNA TGTGCCACCCGGACTCAGAGCTCCTACGAGCAGTACTTC.

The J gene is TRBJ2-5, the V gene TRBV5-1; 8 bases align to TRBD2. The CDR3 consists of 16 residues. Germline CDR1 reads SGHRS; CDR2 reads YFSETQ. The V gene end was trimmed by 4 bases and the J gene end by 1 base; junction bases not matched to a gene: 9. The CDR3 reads CASSPRPGGIQETQYF. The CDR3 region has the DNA TGCGCCAGCAGCCCTCGTCCGGGAGGGATCCAAGAGACCCAGTACTTC.

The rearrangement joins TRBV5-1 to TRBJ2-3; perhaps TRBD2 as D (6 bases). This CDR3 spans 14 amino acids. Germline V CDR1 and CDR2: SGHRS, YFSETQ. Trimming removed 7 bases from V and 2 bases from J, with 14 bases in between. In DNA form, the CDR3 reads TGCGCCAGCGGGACTCCGGAACACACAGATACGCAGTATTTT. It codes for CASGTPEHTDTQYF.

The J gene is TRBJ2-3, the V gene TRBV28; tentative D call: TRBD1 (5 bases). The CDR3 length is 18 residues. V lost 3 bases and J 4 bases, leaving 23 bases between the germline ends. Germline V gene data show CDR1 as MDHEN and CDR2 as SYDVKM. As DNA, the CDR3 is TGTGCCAGCAGTTTGACTTATCGAGGCAGGGTGGCCTCAGATACGCAGTATTTT. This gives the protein CASSLTYRGRVASDTQYF.

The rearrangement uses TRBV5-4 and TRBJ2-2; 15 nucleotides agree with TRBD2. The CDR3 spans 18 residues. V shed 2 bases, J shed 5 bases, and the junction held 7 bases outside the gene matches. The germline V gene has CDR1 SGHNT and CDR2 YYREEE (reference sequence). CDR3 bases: TGTGCCAGCAGCTTACCGGGACTAGCGGGAGGAGGTACCGGGGAGCTGTTTTTT. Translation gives CASSLPGLAGGGTGELFF.

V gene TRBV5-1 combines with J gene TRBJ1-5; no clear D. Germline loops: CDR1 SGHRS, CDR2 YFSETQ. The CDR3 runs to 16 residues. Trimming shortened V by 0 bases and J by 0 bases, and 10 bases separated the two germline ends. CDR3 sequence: CASSLEGISSNQPQHF. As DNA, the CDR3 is TGCGCCAGCAGCTTGGAGGGAATCTCTAGCAATCAGCCCCAGCATTTT.

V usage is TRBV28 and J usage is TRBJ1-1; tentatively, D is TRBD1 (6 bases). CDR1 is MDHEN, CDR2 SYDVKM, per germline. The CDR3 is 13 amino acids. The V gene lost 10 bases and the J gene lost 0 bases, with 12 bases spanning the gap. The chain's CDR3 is CAIDDRLNTEAFF. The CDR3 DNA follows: TGTGCCATCGACGACAGGCTGAACACTGAAGCTTTCTTT.

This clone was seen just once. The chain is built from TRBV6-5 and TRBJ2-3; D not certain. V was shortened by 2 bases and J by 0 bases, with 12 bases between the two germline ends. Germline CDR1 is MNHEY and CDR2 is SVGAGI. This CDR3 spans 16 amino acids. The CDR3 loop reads CASSYSRALSTDTQYF. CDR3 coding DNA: TGTGCCAGCAGTTACAGTAGGGCACTGAGCACAGATACGCAGTATTTT.

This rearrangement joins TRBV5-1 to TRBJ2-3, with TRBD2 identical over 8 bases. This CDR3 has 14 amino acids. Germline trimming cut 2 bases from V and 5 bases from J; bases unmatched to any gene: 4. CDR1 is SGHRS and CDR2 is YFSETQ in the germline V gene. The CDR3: CASSFGGGRDTQYF. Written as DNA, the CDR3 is TGCGCCAGCAGCTTCGGCGGGGGGCGAGATACGCAGTATTTT. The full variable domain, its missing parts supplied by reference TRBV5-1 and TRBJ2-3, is KAGVTQTPRYLIKTRGQQVTLSCSPISGHRSVSWYQQTPGQGLQFLFEYFSETQRNKGNFPGRFSGRQFSNSRSEMNVSTLELGDSALYLCASSFGGGRDTQYFGPGTRLTVL.

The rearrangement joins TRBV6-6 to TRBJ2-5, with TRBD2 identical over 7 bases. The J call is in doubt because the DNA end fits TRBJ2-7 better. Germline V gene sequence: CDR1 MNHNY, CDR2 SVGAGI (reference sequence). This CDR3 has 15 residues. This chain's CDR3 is CASRSGTGGNYEQYF. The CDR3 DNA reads TGTGCCAGCAGGTCCGGGACCGGGGGGAATTACGAGCAGTACTTC.

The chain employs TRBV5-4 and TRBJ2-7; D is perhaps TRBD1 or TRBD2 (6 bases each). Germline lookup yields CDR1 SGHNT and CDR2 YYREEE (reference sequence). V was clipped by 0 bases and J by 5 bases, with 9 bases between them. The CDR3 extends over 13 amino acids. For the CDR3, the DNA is TGTGCCAGCAGCTTGGTGGGGGGCCACGAGCAGTACTTC. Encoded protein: CASSLVGGHEQYF.

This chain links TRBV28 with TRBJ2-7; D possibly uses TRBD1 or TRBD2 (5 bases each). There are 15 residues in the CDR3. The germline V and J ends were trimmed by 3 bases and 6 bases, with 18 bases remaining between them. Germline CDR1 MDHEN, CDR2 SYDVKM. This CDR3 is CASSLGPWGSSEQYF. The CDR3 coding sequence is TGTGCCAGCAGTTTGGGGCCTTGGGGGAGCTCCGAGCAGTACTTC.

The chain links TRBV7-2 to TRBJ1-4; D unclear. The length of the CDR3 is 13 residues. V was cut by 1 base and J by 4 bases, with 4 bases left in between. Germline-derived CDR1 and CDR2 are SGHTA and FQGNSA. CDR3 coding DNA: TGTGCCAGCAGCTTAGTGTATAATGAAAAACTGTTTTTT. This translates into CASSLVYNEKLFF.

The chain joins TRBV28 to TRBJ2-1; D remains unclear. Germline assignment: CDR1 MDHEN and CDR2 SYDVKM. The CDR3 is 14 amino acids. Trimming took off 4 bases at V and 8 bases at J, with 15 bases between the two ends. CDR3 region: CASSYGPRPHEQFF. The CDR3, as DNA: TGTGCCAGCAGTTATGGCCCCAGGCCCCATGAGCAGTTCTTC.

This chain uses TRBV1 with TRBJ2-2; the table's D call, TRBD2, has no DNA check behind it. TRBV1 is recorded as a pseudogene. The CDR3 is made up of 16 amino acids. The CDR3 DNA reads TGCACCAGCAGCCAAGGAGCGGGAGAATACACCGGGGAGCTGTTTTTT. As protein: CTSSQGAGEYTGELFF.

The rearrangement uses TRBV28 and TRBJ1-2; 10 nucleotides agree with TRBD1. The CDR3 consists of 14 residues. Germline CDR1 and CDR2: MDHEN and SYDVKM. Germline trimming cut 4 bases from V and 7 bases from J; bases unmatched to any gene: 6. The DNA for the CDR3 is TGTGCCAGCAGTTCGGGACAGGGGATCGGTGGCTACACCTTC. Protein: CASSSGQGIGGYTF.

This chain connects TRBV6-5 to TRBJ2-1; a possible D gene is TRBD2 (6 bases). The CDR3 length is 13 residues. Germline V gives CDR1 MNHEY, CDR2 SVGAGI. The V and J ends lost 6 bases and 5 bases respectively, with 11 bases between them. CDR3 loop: CASSQGLHNEQFF. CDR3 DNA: TGTGCCAGCAGCCAGGGACTTCACAATGAGCAGTTCTTC.

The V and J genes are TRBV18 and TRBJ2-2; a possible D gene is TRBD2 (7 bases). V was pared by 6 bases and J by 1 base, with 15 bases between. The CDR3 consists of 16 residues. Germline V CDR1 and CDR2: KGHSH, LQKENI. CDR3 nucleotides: TGTGCCAGCTCCCGGGGGGCTAGCAGGAACACCGGGGAGCTGTTTTTT. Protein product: CASSRGASRNTGELFF.

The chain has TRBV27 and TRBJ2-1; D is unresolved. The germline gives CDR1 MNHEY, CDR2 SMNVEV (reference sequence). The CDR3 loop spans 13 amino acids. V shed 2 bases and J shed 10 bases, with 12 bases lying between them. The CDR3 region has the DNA TGTGCCAGCAGTTTACGGCCCTCCCGGGAGCAGTTCTTC. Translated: CASSLRPSREQFF.

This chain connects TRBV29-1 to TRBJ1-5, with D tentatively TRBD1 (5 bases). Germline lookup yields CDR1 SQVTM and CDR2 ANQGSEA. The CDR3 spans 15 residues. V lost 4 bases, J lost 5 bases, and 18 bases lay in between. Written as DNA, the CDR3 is TGCAGCGTTGTGGTGCGGGGGGGTTTAGATCAGCCCCAGCATTTT. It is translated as CSVVVRGGLDQPQHF.

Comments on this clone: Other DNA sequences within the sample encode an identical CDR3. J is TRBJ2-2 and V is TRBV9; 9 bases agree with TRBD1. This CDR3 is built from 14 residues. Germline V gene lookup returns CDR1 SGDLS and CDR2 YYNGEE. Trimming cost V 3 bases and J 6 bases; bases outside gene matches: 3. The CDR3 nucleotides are TGTGCCAGCAGCGCCCGACAGGGGGCCGGGGAGCTGTTTTTT. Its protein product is CASSARQGAGELFF.

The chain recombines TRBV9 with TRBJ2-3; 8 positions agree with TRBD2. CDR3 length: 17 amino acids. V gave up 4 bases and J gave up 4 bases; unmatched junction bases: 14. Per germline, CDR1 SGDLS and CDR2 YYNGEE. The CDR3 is CASSSRGTSRRSDTQYF. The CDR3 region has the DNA TGTGCCAGCAGCTCAAGGGGGACTAGTCGAAGGTCAGATACGCAGTATTTT.

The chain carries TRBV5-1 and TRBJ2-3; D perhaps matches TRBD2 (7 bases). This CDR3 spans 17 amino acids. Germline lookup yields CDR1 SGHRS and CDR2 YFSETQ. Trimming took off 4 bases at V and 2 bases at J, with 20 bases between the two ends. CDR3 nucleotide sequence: TGCGCCAGCAGCCCTGGTGGGGGGGGCCCTACCACAGATACGCAGTATTTT. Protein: CASSPGGGGPTTDTQYF.

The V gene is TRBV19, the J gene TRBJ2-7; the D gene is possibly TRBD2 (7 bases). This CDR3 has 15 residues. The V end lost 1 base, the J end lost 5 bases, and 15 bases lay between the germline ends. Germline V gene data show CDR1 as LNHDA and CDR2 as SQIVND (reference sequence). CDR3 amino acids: CASSIAGGGVDEQYF. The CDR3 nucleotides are TGTGCCAGTAGTATAGCGGGGGGCGGAGTGGACGAGCAGTACTTC.